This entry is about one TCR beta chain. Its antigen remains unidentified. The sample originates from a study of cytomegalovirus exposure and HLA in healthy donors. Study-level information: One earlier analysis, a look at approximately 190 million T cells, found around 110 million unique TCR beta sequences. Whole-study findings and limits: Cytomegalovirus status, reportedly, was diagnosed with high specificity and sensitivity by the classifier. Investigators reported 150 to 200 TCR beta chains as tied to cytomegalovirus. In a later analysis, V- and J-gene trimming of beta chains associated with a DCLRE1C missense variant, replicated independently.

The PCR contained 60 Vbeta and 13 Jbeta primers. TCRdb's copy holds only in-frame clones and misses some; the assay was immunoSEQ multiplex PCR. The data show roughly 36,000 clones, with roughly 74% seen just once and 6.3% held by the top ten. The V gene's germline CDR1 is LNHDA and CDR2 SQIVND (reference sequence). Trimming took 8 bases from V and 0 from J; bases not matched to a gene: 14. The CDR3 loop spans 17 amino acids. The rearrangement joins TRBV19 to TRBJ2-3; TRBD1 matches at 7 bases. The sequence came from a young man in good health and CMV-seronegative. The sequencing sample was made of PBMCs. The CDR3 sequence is CASGRNRGTSSTDTQYF. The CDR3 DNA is TGTGCCAGTGGGAGAAACAGGGGAACCTCTAGCACAGATACGCAGTATTTT.